The entry below gives a single TCR beta chain sequence along with its context. What it binds is not known. CDR1 MNHEY and CDR2 SVGAGI come from the germline V gene. Trimming took 5 bases from V and 1 from J, leaving 12 bases between them. This CDR3 has 15 residues. Sequencing was performed with immunoSEQ multiplex PCR; in TCRdb, only in-frame clones are kept and a portion is missing. This sample yields roughly 110,000 clones, of which around 90% are seen a single time; 22% belongs to the top ten. These data originate in a study of T cell responses to AZD1222 COVID-19 vaccine. Study-level information: Samples with a second dose at about 4 or about 12 weeks were pooled together. Study observations and caveats: Increased Spike-specific TCR breadth and depth were observed after two AZD1222 doses.

The sequencing used peripheral blood, collected on day 0 of AZD1222 vaccination. The chain recombines TRBV6-5 with TRBJ2-1; D possibly corresponds to TRBD2 (6 bases). This receptor was obtained from an adult in good health. Written as DNA, the CDR3 is TGTGCCAGCAGTCGGGGGTGGGGTTCCTACAATGAGCAGTTCTTC. Translation gives CASSRGWGSYNEQFF.